The next 18 T cell receptor beta chains were all read from a single sample in a study of glioma-infiltrating T cells after dendritic cell vaccination. TCRdb keeps only in-frame clones here, not all; method: immunoSEQ multiplex PCR. The sample lists about 110,000 clones; nearly 90% were seen once. Noted time point: after dendritic cell vaccination, including at tumor progression/relapse. Here the sequenced sample was blood, taken after dendritic cell vaccination. Receptors were obtained from a human donor with glioblastoma.

This chain connects TRBV2 to TRBJ1-4; a weak D match, TRBD1 (5 bases). The length of the CDR3 is 14 residues. In germline, CDR1 is SNHLY, CDR2 FYNNEI. V lost 5 bases, J lost 6 bases, and 13 bases lay in between. CDR3 DNA sequence: TGTGCCAGCAGTCCCCAGGGACTACATGAAAAACTGTTTTTT. This gives the protein CASSPQGLHEKLFF.

V is TRBV27 and J is TRBJ2-3, with TRBD1 matching 8 bases. Germline V lookup: CDR1 MNHEY, CDR2 SMNVEV (reference sequence). V was pared by 5 bases and J by 5 bases, with 15 bases of the junction left unmatched. The CDR3 is 17 amino acids. The CDR3 reads CASSLKYKTGAGDTQYF. CDR3 DNA sequence: TGTGCCAGCAGTCTCAAATACAAGACAGGGGCGGGAGATACGCAGTATTTT.

The chain recombines TRBV6-1 with TRBJ2-3; D is undetermined. This CDR3 has 13 residues. Germline V gives CDR1 MNHNS, CDR2 SASEGT. Trimming took off 0 bases at V and 5 bases at J, with 6 bases between the two ends. The CDR3 region is CASSEANKDTQYF. CDR3 nucleotide sequence: TGTGCCAGCAGTGAAGCGAACAAAGATACGCAGTATTTT.

The genes are TRBV5-1 and TRBJ1-4; TRBD1 matches 7 bases. Looked up from germline, CDR1 is SGHRS and CDR2 is YFSETQ. V shed 2 bases, J shed 6 bases, and the junction held 4 bases outside the gene matches. The CDR3 has 14 amino acids. The CDR3 DNA reads TGCGCCAGCAGCTTACCCGGGACAGATGAAAAACTGTTTTTT. It yields the protein CASSLPGTDEKLFF.

The chain employs TRBV11-3 and TRBJ2-3; TRBD2 matches at 7 bases. The CDR3 contains 11 residues. The trim removed 5 bases at V and 9 bases at J, leaving 2 bases unmatched. Germline V CDR1 and CDR2: SGHNT, YENEEA. This chain's CDR3 is CASSTGGTQYF. CDR3 nucleotides: TGTGCCAGCAGCACCGGGGGGACGCAGTATTTT.

The chain carries TRBV6-1 and TRBJ2-5, with 10 bases matching TRBD2. The CDR3 runs to 13 residues. V trimming: 6 bases; J trimming: 3 bases; junction bases outside the gene matches: 1. Germline V gene lookup returns CDR1 MNHNS and CDR2 SASEGT. CDR3 sequence (DNA): TGTGCCAGCAGGGGGACTAGCGAAGAGACCCAGTACTTC. Encoded protein: CASRGTSEETQYF.

The V and J genes are TRBV9 and TRBJ2-5, with D hard to call. The germline V gene has CDR1 SGDLS and CDR2 YYNGEE. The CDR3 is 13 amino acids. Trimming removed 5 bases at V and 0 bases at J, with 8 bases between. In DNA, the CDR3 is TGTGCCAGCAGTCGAACATACCAAGAGACCCAGTACTTC. As protein: CASSRTYQETQYF.

This chain connects TRBV11-2 to TRBJ2-7; TRBD2 matches 8 bases. V was clipped by 2 bases and J by 4 bases; unmatched bases: 4. The CDR3 extends over 14 amino acids. In germline, CDR1 is SGHAT, CDR2 FQNNGV. DNA for the CDR3: TGTGCCAGCAGCTTAAAGGCGGGGGGTTACGAGCAGTACTTC. It translates to CASSLKAGGYEQYF.

The chain couples TRBV27 to TRBJ1-1; D not resolved. The CDR3 runs to 13 residues. V lost 8 bases to trimming and J lost 1 base, with 11 bases between them. CDR1 is MNHEY, CDR2 SMNVEV, per germline (reference sequence). The CDR3, as DNA: TGTGCCAGCTACCCCCACAGGAACACTGAAGCTTTCTTT. This sequence encodes CASYPHRNTEAFF.

The gene calls are TRBV7-8 and TRBJ2-5, with D perhaps TRBD2 (5 bases). Trimming removed 5 bases at V and 5 bases at J, with 15 bases between. This CDR3 comprises 14 residues. Germline V gives CDR1 SGHVS, CDR2 FQNEAQ. Here the CDR3 DNA reads TGTGCCAGCAGCCCCCGCTTCCGAGGGGAGACCCAGTACTTC. It codes for CASSPRFRGETQYF. Variable domain in full (rest from reference TRBV7-8 and TRBJ2-5): GAGVSQSPRYKVAKRGQDVALRCDPISGHVSLFWYQQALGQGPEFLTYFQNEAQLDKSGLPSDRFFAERPEGSVSTLKIQRTQQEDSAVYLCASSPRFRGETQYFGPGTRLLVL.

The rearrangement joins TRBV18 to TRBJ2-1; D is perhaps TRBD2 (6 bases). This CDR3 region has 15 residues. The V gene's germline CDR1 is KGHSH and CDR2 LQKENI. Trimming took 3 bases from V and 10 from J, leaving 19 bases between them. DNA for the CDR3: TGTGCCAGCTCACCTTCCCGGGACTCGGTGAAAGAGCAGTTCTTC. Amino acid sequence: CASSPSRDSVKEQFF.

This chain's CDR3 is CASRRQGANEAFF. In nucleotides, the CDR3 is TGTGCCAGCAGACGACAGGGGGCCAATGAAGCTTTCTTT. The chain uses TRBV27 and TRBJ1-1; 10 bases are shared with TRBD1. Per germline, CDR1 MNHEY and CDR2 SMNVEV (reference sequence). The trim removed 6 bases at V and 7 bases at J, leaving 5 bases unmatched. The CDR3 consists of 13 residues.

The chain recombines TRBV30 with TRBJ1-2; TRBD1 is a possible D gene (5 bases). V was pared by 5 bases and J by 6 bases, with 19 bases between. CDR1 is GTSNPN and CDR2 is SVGIG in the germline V gene (reference sequence). This CDR3 has 14 amino acids. CDR3 sequence: CAWGAGGRGHGYTF. CDR3 DNA sequence: TGTGCCTGGGGGGCGGGGGGACGGGGACATGGCTACACCTTC.

CDR3 bases: TGTGCCAGTAGTATCACCCAGGCCCAAGGAGCTTTCTTT. Its protein product is CASSITQAQGAFF. J is TRBJ1-1 and V is TRBV19; D call uncertain. The CDR3 length is 13 residues. Germline CDR1 reads LNHDA; CDR2 reads SQIVND (reference sequence). Trimming took 3 bases from V and 10 from J, leaving 15 bases between them.

In this sample, this clone turned up a few times. V is TRBV28 and J is TRBJ2-7, with D perhaps matching TRBD2 (6 bases). The CDR3 loop spans 14 amino acids. Between the trimmed V and J ends, which lost 5 bases and 3 bases, there was a span of 14 bases. Germline lookup yields CDR1 MDHEN and CDR2 SYDVKM. Here the CDR3 DNA reads TGTGCCAGCAGTCCAATACGGGAGTTCTACGAGCAGTACTTC. Amino acid sequence: CASSPIREFYEQYF. Looking up the rest from reference TRBV28 and TRBJ2-7 gives the full variable domain: DVKVTQSSRYLVKRTGEKVFLECVQDMDHENMFWYRQDPGLGLRLIYFSYDVKMKEKGDIPEGYSVSREKKERFSLILESASTNQTSMYLCASSPIREFYEQYFGPGTRLTVT.

This chain links TRBV27 with TRBJ1-2, with D perhaps TRBD1 (5 bases). The CDR3 contains 13 residues. Trimming removed 3 bases at V and 5 bases at J, with 10 bases between. Germline V CDR1 and CDR2: MNHEY, SMNVEV (reference sequence). The CDR3 region has the DNA TGTGCCAGCAGTTTCCGGGGGGGTTATGGCTACACCTTC. This codes for CASSFRGGYGYTF.

As DNA, the CDR3 is TGCAGCGTTGAAGCGGGGGGGACAGATACGCAGTATTTT. This gives the protein CSVEAGGTDTQYF. This chain uses TRBV29-1 with TRBJ2-3; TRBD2 aligns across 8 bases. The CDR3 length is 13 residues. CDR1 SQVTM and CDR2 ANQGSEA come from the germline V gene. After removal of 1 base from V and 3 bases from J, the junction contained 0 bases not matched to a gene.

This clone has just one count. V gene TRBV4-1 combines with J gene TRBJ2-1; 9 bases fit TRBD2. The CDR3 spans 14 residues. Germline CDR1 MGHRA, CDR2 YSYEKL. Trimming took 5 bases from V and 5 from J; bases not matched to a gene: 4. For the CDR3, the DNA is TGCGCCAGCAGCTACCGGACTAGCGACAATGAGCAGTTCTTC. Amino acids: CASSYRTSDNEQFF.